Shown below are 5 T cell receptor beta chains from a single sample sequenced in a study of somatic mutations in cytotoxic T cells in rheumatoid arthritis. TCRdb's copy holds only in-frame clones and misses some; the assay was immunoSEQ multiplex PCR. The table includes tens of thousands of clones, just over 85% detected once. The specimen sequenced was CD8+ T cells sorted from blood. These receptor sequences come from a woman aged 45-65 years in good health.

The rearrangement links TRBV28 to TRBJ1-6; 7 bases are a match to TRBD1. Germline assignment: CDR1 MDHEN and CDR2 SYDVKM. The CDR3 spans 14 residues. V lost 8 bases to trimming and J lost 7 bases; unmatched junction nucleotides: 8. CDR3 coding DNA: TGTGCCAGCTATCGCGACAGGGAAAATTCACCCCTCCACTTT. The encoded protein is CASYRDRENSPLHF.

This clone was detected only once. CDR3 sequence (DNA): TGTGCCAGCAGCTTCCCGGGACTTGCCTTCTACGAGCAGTACTTC. Encoded protein: CASSFPGLAFYEQYF. This chain links TRBV5-6 with TRBJ2-7, with a tentative D call TRBD2 (6 bases). This CDR3 has 15 amino acids. V was trimmed by 2 bases and J by 3 bases, leaving 15 bases between them. From germline, CDR1 is SGHDT and CDR2 YYEEEE.

The V call is TRBV27, the J call TRBJ1-3; 7 bases fit TRBD1. Trimming at V came to 0 bases and at J to 7 bases, leaving 21 bases not matched to a gene. CDR3 size: 20 residues. Germline-derived CDR1 and CDR2 are MNHEY and SMNVEV (reference sequence). Here the CDR3 reads CASSLSTPWDSLAVWNTIYF. As DNA, the CDR3 is TGTGCCAGCAGTTTATCGACTCCTTGGGACAGCCTGGCAGTTTGGAACACCATATATTTT.

The chain links TRBV12-5 to TRBJ2-7, with D possibly TRBD2 on 5 matching bases. The CDR3 has 12 amino acids. Germline CDR1 LGHNT, CDR2 FRNRAP. Trimming removed 3 bases from V and 7 bases from J, with 10 bases in between. CDR3 DNA: TGTGCTAGTGGTTTCCTCTCGGGAGAGCAGTACTTC. Its protein is CASGFLSGEQYF. Supplemented by reference TRBV12-5 and TRBJ2-7, the full variable domain reads DARVTQTPRHKVTEMGQEVTMRCQPILGHNTVFWYRQTMMQGLELLAYFRNRAPLDDSGMPKDRFSAEMPDATLATLKIQPSEPRDSAVYFCASGFLSGEQYFGPGTRLTVT.

V and J are TRBV4-2 and TRBJ1-4; a weak D match, TRBD1 (5 bases). This CDR3 contains 13 residues. V gave up 0 bases and J gave up 9 bases, with 8 bases separating them. From germline, CDR1 is LGHNA and CDR2 YNFKEQ. The CDR3 nucleotides are TGTGCCAGCAGCCAAGAGGGGGGTAAAAAACTGTTTTTT. This gives the protein CASSQEGGKKLFF.